Each of the 28 T cell receptor beta chains below was sequenced from the same sample in a study of regulatory T cells in long-lasting Graves disease. This sample's time point: newly diagnosed GD, antithyroid drugs for less than 3 months. The TCR library was made from RNA that had been extracted from PBMCs in TRIzol. Assembly of TCR beta libraries relied on iRepertoire HTBI primers together with Arm-PCR of CDR3 regions. One entry per CDR3 protein, called by TCRdb with MiXCR from the multiplex PCR reads. The sample holds about 500,000 distinct CDR3 sequences; around 12% are singletons and the top ten take more than 8%. The same data also contributed to another study, on T cells in Graves' hyperthyroidism and ophthalmopathy.

Sequences were derived from peripheral blood mononuclear cells (PBMCs), sampled at new diagnosis, from a patient treated with antithyroid drugs. The receptor set was obtained from a woman in her twenties or thirties with Graves disease.

This clonotype occurred a few times. This may come from a read error, since a much larger clone is one base off. The genes are TRBV29-1 and TRBJ2-1; 11 bases line up with TRBD1. This CDR3 region has 16 residues. Germline V gene sequence: CDR1 SQVTM, CDR2 ANQGSEA. V lost 6 bases to trimming and J lost 1 base; unmatched junction nucleotides: 8. CDR3 amino acids: CSVGAGTGGSYNEQFF. CDR3 nucleotides: TGCAGCGTCGGAGCCGGGACAGGGGGTTCCTACAATGAGCAGTTCTTC.

V gene TRBV7-9 combines with J gene TRBJ2-7; the match to TRBD2 covers 8 bases. CDR3 length equals 16 residues. V lost 1 base, J lost 2 bases, and 7 bases stayed unmatched. Germline V gives CDR1 SEHNR, CDR2 FQNEAQ (reference sequence). Written as DNA, the CDR3 is TGTGCCAGCAGCTTAGTGCCGGGACTAGGGACCTACGAGCAGTACTTC. Translation gives CASSLVPGLGTYEQYF.

In this sample, this clonotype turned up many times. CDR3 in amino acids: CASSKVPAGDEQYF. The CDR3 DNA reads TGTGCCAGTAGTAAGGTTCCAGCGGGAGACGAGCAGTACTTC. The V and J genes are TRBV19 and TRBJ2-7; 8 bases align to TRBD2. V trimming: 4 bases; J trimming: 5 bases; junction bases outside the gene matches: 7. This CDR3 spans 14 amino acids. Germline lookup yields CDR1 LNHDA and CDR2 SQIVND (reference sequence).

The gene calls are TRBV20-1 and TRBJ2-5; a possible D gene is TRBD2 (6 bases). This CDR3 has 13 residues. Germline V gives CDR1 DFQATT, CDR2 SNEGSKA (reference sequence). The V gene lost 1 base and the J gene lost 5 bases, with 11 bases spanning the gap. The CDR3 DNA reads as TGCAGTGCTAGAGTGGAGGGCTGGGAGACCCAGTACTTC. Translated, it gives CSARVEGWETQYF.

With regard to this clonotype: A much bigger clone sits one base away, suggesting this may be a read error. The V call is TRBV2, the J call TRBJ1-6, with TRBD1 identical over 8 bases. Germline CDR1 is SNHLY and CDR2 is FYNNEI. There are 16 residues in the CDR3. CDR3 residues: CASSEEQGANGSLLHF. The CDR3 region has the DNA TGTGCCAGCAGTGAAGAGCAGGGGGCTAATGGGTCACTCCTCCACTTT.

This clonotype was detected once. This likely reflects a read error, since a far larger clone is one base away. The chain has TRBV6-1 and TRBJ1-4; D call uncertain. CDR1 and CDR2 from the germline V gene are MNHNS and SASEGT. V lost 3 bases, J lost 0 bases, and 8 bases lay in between. This CDR3 is 15 amino acids long. CDR3 DNA: TGTGCCAGCAGTGATGTGGGAACAACTAATGAAAAACTGTTTTTT. It specifies CASSDVGTTNEKLFF.

The sample holds many counts of this clonotype. The rearrangement joins TRBV29-1 to TRBJ2-4, with D possibly matching TRBD1 (5 bases). Looked up from germline, CDR1 is SQVTM and CDR2 is ANQGSEA. V was pared by 4 bases and J by 1 base, with 11 bases between. The CDR3 is made up of 14 amino acids. As DNA, the CDR3 is TGCAGCGTTGCGCAGGGTGCGGCCAAAAACATTCAGTACTTC. This sequence encodes CSVAQGAAKNIQYF.

This clonotype appeared many times. CDR3 nucleotide sequence: TGTGCCAGCAGTGAATGGGAGGGAGGGCACCAAGAGACCCAGTACTTC. Translating gives CASSEWEGGHQETQYF. The rearrangement uses TRBV2 and TRBJ2-5; 7 nucleotides align to TRBD2. Germline values: CDR1 SNHLY, CDR2 FYNNEI. This CDR3 spans 16 amino acids. After removal of 2 bases from V and 0 bases from J, the junction contained 6 bases not matched to a gene.

This clonotype showed up many times. This chain links TRBV7-2 with TRBJ1-1; no clear D. This CDR3 is 15 amino acids long. Trimming removed 5 bases from V and 8 bases from J, with 21 bases in between. CDR1 SGHTA and CDR2 FQGNSA come from the germline V gene. The CDR3: CASSPNPVTAAEAFF. The CDR3 coding sequence is TGTGCCAGCAGCCCCAATCCGGTAACAGCCGCCGAAGCTTTCTTT.

The J gene is TRBJ1-1, the V gene TRBV5-6, with TRBD1 as a possible D gene (6 bases). With 3 bases removed from V and 4 bases from J, the gap between germline ends came to 13 bases. The CDR3 is 14 amino acids. CDR1 SGHDT and CDR2 YYEEEE come from the germline V gene. The CDR3 DNA follows: TGTGCCAGCAGCTGGGGGCCGGGGATCACTGAAGCTTTCTTT. This translates into CASSWGPGITEAFF.

This clonotype was observed a few times. The rearrangement links TRBV13 to TRBJ1-2, with no clear D. The germline CDR1 and CDR2 sequences are PRHDT and FYEKMQ (reference sequence). CDR3 length: 12 residues. Trimming took 5 bases from V and 5 from J, leaving 9 bases between them. CDR3: CASSGVKYGYTF. CDR3 coding DNA: TGTGCCAGCAGCGGAGTTAAGTATGGCTACACCTTC.

This clonotype was seen only a few times. The J gene is TRBJ2-7, the V gene TRBV2; the D gene is possibly TRBD1 (7 bases). CDR1 is SNHLY, CDR2 FYNNEI, per germline. V shed 6 bases and J shed 2 bases, with 17 bases lying between them. The length of the CDR3 is 15 residues. The CDR3 DNA follows: TGTGCCAGCAGCCAACGACAGGGAGGCGCCTACGAGCAGTACTTC. Translation: CASSQRQGGAYEQYF.

This clonotype was found a few times. This chain joins TRBV20-1 and TRBJ2-7; a possible D gene is TRBD2 (5 bases). This CDR3 has 12 amino acids. V lost 2 bases to trimming and J lost 3 bases, with 8 bases between them. Germline V gene data show CDR1 as DFQATT and CDR2 as SNEGSKA (reference sequence). CDR3 coding DNA: TGCAGTGCTAGACGGGGTTTCTACGAGCAGTACTTC. Residues: CSARRGFYEQYF.

This rearrangement joins TRBV4-1 to TRBJ2-1; 8 bases align to TRBD2. CDR3 length: 16 residues. Germline assignment: CDR1 MGHRA and CDR2 YSYEKL. After removal of 0 bases from V and 8 bases from J, the junction contained 9 bases not matched to a gene. CDR3 protein: CASSQDLGLAGYEQFF. The CDR3 nucleotides read TGCGCCAGCAGCCAAGATCTCGGACTAGCCGGCTATGAGCAGTTCTTC.

This clonotype appeared many times. The chain links TRBV20-1 to TRBJ2-5; 8 bases match TRBD1. The CDR3 extends over 14 amino acids. Germline V gene data show CDR1 as DFQATT and CDR2 as SNEGSKA (reference sequence). V shed 6 bases and J 4 bases; nucleotides not matched to a gene: 10. This chain's CDR3 is CSAGAWTGRETQYF. The CDR3 nucleotides read TGCAGTGCCGGGGCCTGGACAGGGAGAGAGACCCAGTACTTC.

This clonotype has a count of ten or more. V and J are TRBV6-2 or TRBV6-3 and TRBJ2-5, with D hard to call. CDR3 length: 12 residues. V lost 6 bases and J lost 4, with 9 bases in between. Germline values: CDR1 MNHEY, CDR2 SVGEGT. Here the CDR3 reads CASRELGETQYF. The CDR3 DNA reads TGTGCCAGCAGAGAACTCGGAGAGACCCAGTACTTC.

This clonotype is a singleton in its sample. The chain carries TRBV29-1 and TRBJ1-3; 7 positions match TRBD1. Germline CDR1 is SQVTM and CDR2 is ANQGSEA. Trimming removed 6 bases from V and 0 bases from J; junction bases left unmatched: 11. The CDR3 spans 16 residues. This CDR3 reads CSVLPWDSSSGNTIYF. In DNA, the CDR3 is TGCAGCGTCCTACCCTGGGACAGCAGCTCTGGAAACACCATATATTTT.

This clonotype has at least ten counts. V gene TRBV4-3 combines with J gene TRBJ1-5; D ambiguous. CDR3 length: 15 amino acids. The germline V and J ends were trimmed by 7 bases and 2 bases, with 15 bases remaining between them. Germline V gives CDR1 LGHNA, CDR2 YSLEER. CDR3 region: CASTREWRGNQPQHF. CDR3 bases: TGCGCCAGCACCCGGGAATGGAGGGGCAATCAGCCCCAGCATTTT.

The sample holds many counts of this clonotype. CDR3 sequence reads: CSARARQVGDEQFF. CDR3 bases: TGCAGTGCTAGAGCTCGACAGGTCGGGGATGAGCAGTTCTTC. The chain links TRBV20-1 to TRBJ2-1, with a tentative D call TRBD1 (6 bases). The CDR3 length is 14 residues. The ends were cut back, 1 base at V and 8 bases at J, with 15 bases in the middle. CDR1 and CDR2 (germline): DFQATT, SNEGSKA (reference sequence).

This clonotype was recorded many times. The V call is TRBV20-1, the J call TRBJ1-1; D is possibly TRBD1 (6 bases). The CDR3 runs to 13 residues. The germline gives CDR1 DFQATT, CDR2 SNEGSKA (reference sequence). V was trimmed by 6 bases and J by 4 bases, leaving 15 bases between them. The CDR3 protein is CSAAGGASTEAFF. CDR3 nucleotide sequence: TGCAGTGCGGCTGGGGGGGCGAGCACTGAAGCTTTCTTT.

The chain carries TRBV15 and TRBJ2-7; TRBD1 might be the D (6 bases). This CDR3 is built from 16 residues. The V end was cut by 1 base, the J end by 2 bases, with 15 bases between. Germline V gene data show CDR1 as LNHNV and CDR2 as YYDKDF (reference sequence). CDR3 nucleotides: TGTGCCACCAGCAGAGGGAAATCTCAGGGGCCCTACGAGCAGTACTTC. Residues: CATSRGKSQGPYEQYF.

This rearrangement joins TRBV7-3 to TRBJ1-2; D is possibly TRBD1 (6 bases). CDR3 length: 14 residues. Germline values: CDR1 SGHTA, CDR2 FQGTGA. Deletions cut 5 bases from V and 3 bases from J, with 13 bases between. The CDR3, as DNA: TGTGCCAGCAGCCCAGTACCAGGGGACTATGGCTACACCTTC. Translating gives CASSPVPGDYGYTF. The full variable domain, its missing parts supplied by reference TRBV7-3 and TRBJ1-2, is GAGVSQTPSNKVTEKGKYVELRCDPISGHTALYWYRQSLGQGPEFLIYFQGTGAADDSGLPNDRFFAVRPEGSVSTLKIQRTERGDSAVYLCASSPVPGDYGYTFGSGTRLTVV.

Many counts were recorded for this clonotype. The V and J genes are TRBV6-5 and TRBJ2-1; D not resolved. Germline V lookup: CDR1 MNHEY, CDR2 SVGAGI. This CDR3 is 13 amino acids long. Deletions cut 0 bases from V and 7 bases from J, with 7 bases between. CDR3 loop: CASSYSRGNEQFF. CDR3 in DNA: TGTGCCAGCAGTTACTCGCGAGGTAATGAGCAGTTCTTC.

This clonotype showed up many times. The chain joins TRBV3-1 to TRBJ2-1; D unclear. This CDR3 region has 13 residues. Germline loops: CDR1 LGHDT, CDR2 YNNKEL (reference sequence). The V gene lost 0 bases and the J gene lost 9 bases, with 9 bases spanning the gap. This chain's CDR3 is CASSQDRGFEQFF. CDR3 DNA sequence: TGTGCCAGCAGCCAAGATCGCGGCTTTGAGCAGTTCTTC.

V gene TRBV6-5 combines with J gene TRBJ2-1, with a possible D match to TRBD1 (6 bases). Trimming shortened V by 2 bases and J by 8 bases, and 22 bases separated the two germline ends. Germline V lookup: CDR1 MNHEY, CDR2 SVGAGI. This CDR3 region has 17 residues. CDR3: CASSYAAVWVPGDEQFF. The CDR3 nucleotides read TGTGCCAGCAGTTACGCGGCCGTTTGGGTACCAGGGGATGAGCAGTTCTTC.

This clonotype was detected many times. The gene calls are TRBV20-1 and TRBJ2-1; D gene unclear. Germline V CDR1 and CDR2: DFQATT, SNEGSKA (reference sequence). There are 13 residues in the CDR3. Trimming took 4 bases from V and 7 from J, leaving 14 bases between them. The CDR3 coding sequence is TGCAGTGCTAACACCATAGCTAGAAATGAGCAGTTCTTC. It codes for CSANTIARNEQFF.

At least ten counts were recorded for this clonotype. V and J are TRBV30 and TRBJ1-2, with a tentative D call TRBD1 (5 bases). Between the trimmed V and J ends, which lost 6 bases and 5 bases, there was a span of 7 bases. The CDR3 totals 10 residues. Germline V CDR1 and CDR2: GTSNPN, SVGIG (reference sequence). CDR3 loop: CACKGYGYTF. The CDR3 DNA reads TGTGCCTGCAAGGGGTATGGCTACACCTTC.

This clonotype showed up many times. The gene calls are TRBV25-1 and TRBJ2-3; 9 nucleotides align to TRBD2. The length of the CDR3 is 22 residues. J was trimmed by 5 bases and V by 3 bases; bases with no gene match: 27. Germline lookup yields CDR1 MGHDK and CDR2 SYGVNS. CDR3: CASSDRILGTPGGTSSEDTQYF. The CDR3 region has the DNA TGTGCCAGCAGTGACCGGATTCTCGGGACTCCGGGAGGGACTAGCTCAGAAGATACGCAGTATTTT. Drawing the rest from reference TRBV25-1 and TRBJ2-3, the complete variable domain is EADIYQTPRYLVIGTGKKITLECSQTMGHDKMYWYQQDPGMELHLIHYSYGVNSTEKGDLSSESTVSRIRTEHFPLTLESARPSHTSQYLCASSDRILGTPGGTSSEDTQYFGPGTRLTVL.